The 31 T cell receptor beta chains listed next were all sequenced from one sample in a study of T cell responses to AZD1222 COVID-19 vaccine. Sequencing used immunoSEQ multiplex PCR; TCRdb keeps in-frame clones, though not all of them. The data contain about 130,000 clones, roughly 92% of them singletons. The sample was peripheral blood, taken 28 days after the second AZD1222 dose. The source is an adult who received the AZD1222 COVID-19 vaccine.

This clone has just one count. This chain links TRBV19 with TRBJ1-6; TRBD1 matches at 10 bases. V was clipped by 6 bases and J by 4 bases; unmatched bases: 6. CDR1 is LNHDA and CDR2 is SQIVND in the germline V gene (reference sequence). This CDR3 has 16 amino acids. CDR3 DNA: TGTGCCAGTAGACCCGTGGGACAGGGGTATAATTCACCCCTCCACTTT. As protein: CASRPVGQGYNSPLHF.

A few counts support this clone. The chain joins TRBV4-3 to TRBJ2-3; D is possibly TRBD2 (6 bases). The CDR3 runs to 16 residues. The V and J ends lost 0 bases and 3 bases respectively, with 13 bases between them. The germline gives CDR1 LGHNA, CDR2 YSLEER. The CDR3 region is CASSQDTAAGTDTQYF. The DNA for the CDR3 is TGCGCCAGCAGCCAAGATACGGCCGCGGGGACAGATACGCAGTATTTT.

This clone appeared once. One end of the junction varies from germline; a read error may be responsible. The chain recombines TRBV20-1 with TRBJ1-6, with D possibly matching TRBD1 (5 bases). The CDR3 runs 10 residues. Germline V lookup: CDR1 DFQATT, CDR2 SNEGSKA (reference sequence). CDR3 amino acids: CSASGPGDPF. CDR3 nucleotides: TGCAGTGCTAGTGGTCCCGGGGACCCTTTT.

This chain connects TRBV15 to TRBJ1-3; weak D call: TRBD1 (6 bases). In germline, CDR1 is LNHNV, CDR2 YYDKDF (reference sequence). Deletions cut 0 bases from V and 3 bases from J, with 12 bases between. The CDR3 runs to 16 residues. The CDR3 sequence is CATSRDLRGDGNTIYF. The CDR3 DNA sequence: TGTGCCACCAGCAGAGATCTCAGGGGAGATGGAAACACCATATATTTT.

The chain uses TRBV3-1 (or the pseudogene TRBV3-2) and TRBJ2-5; 12 bases map to TRBD2. This CDR3 region has 19 residues. CDR1 and CDR2 from the germline V gene are LGHDT and YNNKEL (reference sequence). The junction had 8 bases not matched to a gene; V was cut back by 0 bases and J by 0 bases. CDR3 sequence (DNA): TGTGCCAGCAGCCAAGATCGAACTAGCGGGGGGTCGAACCAAGAGACCCAGTACTTC. Protein sequence: CASSQDRTSGGSNQETQYF.

The J gene is TRBJ2-3, the V gene TRBV5-1; 7 bases are shared with TRBD1. This CDR3 comprises 14 residues. Germline lookup yields CDR1 SGHRS and CDR2 YFSETQ. V dropped 4 bases and J dropped 3; count of bases not matched to a gene: 5. CDR3 amino acids: CASSRGQLTDTQYF. The CDR3 nucleotides read TGCGCCAGCAGCAGGGGACAGCTTACAGATACGCAGTATTTT.

This rearrangement joins TRBV3-1 (or the pseudogene TRBV3-2) to TRBJ2-1; 12 bases are shared with TRBD2. This CDR3 has 19 residues. With V trimmed by 4 bases and J by 6 bases, 16 bases remained unmatched. Germline CDR1 LGHDT, CDR2 YNNKEL (reference sequence). CDR3 region: CASSPGGPSGRVAPNEQFF. The CDR3 region has the DNA TGTGCCAGCAGCCCAGGGGGGCCTAGCGGGAGGGTGGCCCCCAATGAGCAGTTCTTC.

This chain joins TRBV19 and TRBJ1-5; no definite D call. The germline V and J ends were trimmed by 7 bases and 0 bases, with 10 bases remaining between them. The CDR3 spans 14 residues. Germline V gives CDR1 LNHDA, CDR2 SQIVND (reference sequence). The DNA of the CDR3 is TGTGCCAGTAATGGGGTTTTTAGCAATCAGCCCCAGCATTTT. Amino acids: CASNGVFSNQPQHF. Full variable domain (rest looked up from reference TRBV19 and TRBJ1-5): DGGITQSPKYLFRKEGQNVTLSCEQNLNHDAMYWYRQDPGQGLRLIYYSQIVNDFQKGDIAEGYSVSREKKESFPLTVTSAQKNPTAFYLCASNGVFSNQPQHFGDGTRLSIL.

V and J are TRBV7-2 and TRBJ2-1; 8 bases fit TRBD1. Trimming cost V 1 base and J 12 bases; bases outside gene matches: 5. There are 13 residues in the CDR3. CDR1 is SGHTA, CDR2 FQGNSA, per germline. The CDR3 nucleotides are TGTGCCAGCAGCTTAGACAGGGGGGACGCGCAGTTCTTC. This encodes CASSLDRGDAQFF.

V gene TRBV7-6 combines with J gene TRBJ1-2; possibly TRBD1 for D (6 bases). With 2 bases removed from V and 5 bases from J, the gap between germline ends came to 15 bases. Germline-derived CDR1 and CDR2 are SGHVS and FNYEAQ. The CDR3 sequence is 15 residues long. Here the CDR3 DNA reads TGTGCCAGCAGCTTAACCAGCAGGGGCGAATATGGCTACACCTTC. It yields the protein CASSLTSRGEYGYTF.

A single count supports this clone. The chain employs TRBV19 and TRBJ1-5; D unclear. The CDR3 has 13 residues. CDR1 is LNHDA, CDR2 SQIVND, per germline (reference sequence). Trimming left V 0 bases short and J 6 bases short, with 6 bases between. The CDR3 nucleotides are TGTGCCAGTAGTATAGATCGAACTCAGCCCCAGCATTTT. Amino acids: CASSIDRTQPQHF.

The V gene is TRBV7-9, the J gene TRBJ1-1; unclear D gene. Looked up from germline, CDR1 is SEHNR and CDR2 is FQNEAQ (reference sequence). Between the trimmed V and J ends, which lost 4 bases and 2 bases, there was a span of 14 bases. The CDR3 is made up of 15 amino acids. The CDR3 reads CASSSYETPNTEAFF. CDR3 nucleotides: TGTGCCAGCAGCTCCTATGAAACACCTAACACTGAAGCTTTCTTT.

This clone appeared a single time. The V and J genes are TRBV28 and TRBJ1-6; unclear D gene. Trimming removed 5 bases from V and 7 bases from J, with 15 bases in between. The CDR3 is made up of 15 amino acids. CDR1 and CDR2 (germline): MDHEN, SYDVKM. CDR3 sequence (DNA): TGTGCCAGCAGTAACACTCGACGGGAAAATTCACCCCTCCACTTT. As protein: CASSNTRRENSPLHF.

The chain joins TRBV7-9 to TRBJ1-2, with TRBD1 as a possible D gene (5 bases). CDR1 and CDR2 (germline): SEHNR, FQNEAQ (reference sequence). The germline V and J ends were trimmed by 4 bases and 4 bases, with 13 bases remaining between them. This CDR3 region has 14 residues. The CDR3 sequence is CASSSQGGTYGYTF. Here the CDR3 DNA reads TGTGCCAGCAGCTCTCAGGGAGGTACCTATGGCTACACCTTC.

The chain uses TRBV19 and TRBJ2-2; tentative D call: TRBD2 (6 bases). The ends were cut back, 2 bases at V and 6 bases at J, with 10 bases in the middle. The CDR3 contains 14 residues. CDR1 is LNHDA, CDR2 SQIVND, per germline (reference sequence). CDR3 sequence reads: CASSIREWSGELFF. In DNA form, the CDR3 reads TGTGCCAGTAGTATACGGGAGTGGTCCGGGGAGCTGTTTTTT.

The gene calls are TRBV3-1 (or the pseudogene TRBV3-2) and TRBJ2-2; D perhaps matches TRBD1 (6 bases). This CDR3 spans 17 amino acids. The ends were cut back, 2 bases at V and 0 bases at J, with 13 bases in the middle. Germline V gene sequence: CDR1 LGHDT, CDR2 YNNKEL (reference sequence). The CDR3 region has the DNA TGTGCCAGCAGCCAACCCCTGGACAGTTCGAACACCGGGGAGCTGTTTTTT. Its translation is CASSQPLDSSNTGELFF.

This chain links TRBV28 with TRBJ1-4; tentatively, D is TRBD1 (5 bases). CDR3 length equals 13 residues. Germline CDR1 and CDR2: MDHEN and SYDVKM. With 8 bases removed from V and 8 bases from J, the gap between germline ends came to 15 bases. In nucleotides, the CDR3 is TGTGCCAGCGGGTTAGGGGCGGGGGAAAAACTGTTTTTT. Residues: CASGLGAGEKLFF.

This clone has only one observation. The chain carries TRBV7-2 and TRBJ2-3; D call uncertain. This CDR3 spans 13 amino acids. V was clipped by 3 bases and J by 6 bases, with 10 bases between them. Germline CDR1 reads SGHTA; CDR2 reads FQGNSA. CDR3 sequence: CASSFRESDTQYF. CDR3 nucleotides: TGTGCCAGCAGCTTTAGGGAATCTGATACGCAGTATTTT.

This rearrangement joins TRBV30 to TRBJ2-5; 7 bases line up with TRBD1. Germline-derived CDR1 and CDR2 are GTSNPN and SVGIG (reference sequence). V lost 3 bases and J lost 2; bases outside the gene matches: 12. The CDR3 runs to 16 residues. The CDR3 protein is CAWSFRRGDRQETQYF. In DNA, the CDR3 is TGTGCCTGGAGCTTTCGGAGAGGGGACAGACAAGAGACCCAGTACTTC.

This rearrangement joins TRBV19 to TRBJ1-4; TRBD1 agrees at 9 bases. The CDR3 has 16 residues. Trimming removed 4 bases from V and 7 bases from J; junction bases left unmatched: 10. CDR1 LNHDA and CDR2 SQIVND come from the germline V gene (reference sequence). CDR3 in amino acids: CASSSRGQGRLEKLFF. The CDR3 DNA sequence: TGTGCCAGTAGTAGCCGAGGACAGGGGAGGCTTGAAAAACTGTTTTTT. The variable domain in full, completed from reference TRBV19 and TRBJ1-4, reads DGGITQSPKYLFRKEGQNVTLSCEQNLNHDAMYWYRQDPGQGLRLIYYSQIVNDFQKGDIAEGYSVSREKKESFPLTVTSAQKNPTAFYLCASSSRGQGRLEKLFFGSGTQLSVL.

The V call is TRBV10-3, the J call TRBJ1-6; 7 bases fit TRBD1. This CDR3 has 15 residues. V gave up 5 bases and J gave up 8 bases; unmatched junction bases: 9. The germline V gene encodes CDR1 ENHRY and CDR2 SYGVKD. CDR3 protein: CAISRGGTEYSPLHF. In DNA form, the CDR3 reads TGTGCCATCAGTCGGGGGGGGACAGAGTATTCACCCCTCCACTTT.

The rearrangement joins TRBV24-1 to TRBJ2-6, with a weak D call TRBD1 (5 bases). The germline V and J ends were trimmed by 2 bases and 0 bases, with 16 bases remaining between them. This CDR3 comprises 19 residues. From germline, CDR1 is KGHDR and CDR2 SFDVKD. This CDR3 reads CATSDSSGASSSGANVLTF. Here the CDR3 DNA reads TGTGCCACCAGTGATTCAAGTGGGGCCAGCAGCTCTGGGGCCAACGTCCTGACTTTC.

V is TRBV7-2 and J is TRBJ1-2; 8 nucleotides agree with TRBD1. CDR1 and CDR2 (germline): SGHTA, FQGNSA. After removal of 3 bases from V and 8 bases from J, the junction contained 8 bases not matched to a gene. The CDR3 is 14 residues long. This CDR3 reads CASSLGQAGGGYTF. In DNA, the CDR3 is TGTGCCAGCAGCTTGGGACAGGCCGGGGGGGGCTACACCTTC.

The chain combines TRBV6-2 or TRBV6-3 with TRBJ2-3, with D unresolved. Germline CDR1 MNHEY, CDR2 SVGEGT. V lost 5 bases to trimming and J lost 2 bases, with 8 bases between them. The CDR3 length is 13 residues. Here the CDR3 DNA reads TGTGCCAGCAGTCCGGTGGTCACAGATACGCAGTATTTT. Protein sequence: CASSPVVTDTQYF.

The chain recombines TRBV19 with TRBJ1-5; D unclear. V lost 6 bases to trimming and J lost 3 bases, with 6 bases between them. The germline V gene encodes CDR1 LNHDA and CDR2 SQIVND (reference sequence). The CDR3 is 12 residues long. CDR3 amino acids: CASSQHNQPQHF. The CDR3 DNA reads TGTGCCAGTAGCCAGCACAATCAGCCCCAGCATTTT.

The rearrangement joins TRBV6-6 to TRBJ2-7; D remains unclear. The germline V gene encodes CDR1 MNHNY and CDR2 SVGAGI (reference sequence). The CDR3 totals 13 residues. V lost 7 bases to trimming and J lost 3 bases, with 13 bases between them. The CDR3 DNA sequence: TGTGCCAGCATCCAGCCGCCGAACTACGAGCAGTACTTC. Protein product: CASIQPPNYEQYF.

The chain recombines TRBV7-2 with TRBJ1-4; 11 bases are shared with TRBD1. Germline CDR1 reads SGHTA; CDR2 reads FQGNSA. CDR3 size: 15 residues. The trim removed 4 bases at V and 5 bases at J, leaving 3 bases unmatched. DNA of the CDR3: TGTGCCAGCAGCTCGGACAGGGGGCTAAATGAAAAACTGTTTTTT. Protein product: CASSSDRGLNEKLFF.

The chain has TRBV19 and TRBJ2-1; no clear D. This CDR3 contains 15 residues. CDR1 and CDR2 from the germline V gene are LNHDA and SQIVND (reference sequence). Deletions cut 0 bases from V and 1 base from J, with 7 bases between. CDR3 in amino acids: CASSIDHRSYNEQFF. The CDR3 DNA reads as TGTGCCAGTAGTATAGATCATCGATCCTACAATGAGCAGTTCTTC.

The genes are TRBV7-9 and TRBJ1-1, with no clear D. Trimming took 7 bases from V and 3 from J, leaving 15 bases between them. The CDR3 runs to 14 residues. CDR1 and CDR2 (germline): SEHNR, FQNEAQ (reference sequence). CDR3 coding DNA: TGTGCCAGCACCCAGCTTTCTGATTACACTGAAGCTTTCTTT. Protein sequence: CASTQLSDYTEAFF.

The genes are TRBV6-5 and TRBJ1-2, with D hard to call. Per germline, CDR1 MNHEY and CDR2 SVGAGI. This CDR3 is 15 amino acids long. The V gene lost 0 bases and the J gene lost 0 bases, with 8 bases spanning the gap. CDR3 in DNA: TGTGCCAGCAGTTACTCTGGCACTTCTAACTATGGCTACACCTTC. This translates into CASSYSGTSNYGYTF.

The rearrangement links TRBV28 to TRBJ2-5, with D possibly matching TRBD2 (5 bases). This CDR3 region has 14 residues. V was pared by 7 bases and J by 5 bases, with 17 bases between. Germline V lookup: CDR1 MDHEN, CDR2 SYDVKM. The CDR3 loop reads CASTEGRYGETQYF. In nucleotides, the CDR3 is TGTGCCAGCACCGAGGGCCGGTATGGGGAGACCCAGTACTTC.